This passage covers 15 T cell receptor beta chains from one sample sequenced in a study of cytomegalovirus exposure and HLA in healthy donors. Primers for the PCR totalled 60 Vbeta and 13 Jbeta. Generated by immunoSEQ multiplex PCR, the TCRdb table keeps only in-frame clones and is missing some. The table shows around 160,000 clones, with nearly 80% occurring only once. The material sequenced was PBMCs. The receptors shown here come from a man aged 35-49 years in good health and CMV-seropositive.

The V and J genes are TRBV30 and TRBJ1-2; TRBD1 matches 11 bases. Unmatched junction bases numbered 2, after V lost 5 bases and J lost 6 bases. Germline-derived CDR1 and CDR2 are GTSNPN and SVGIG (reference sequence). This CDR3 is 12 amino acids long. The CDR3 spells CAWGQGADGYTF. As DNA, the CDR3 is TGTGCCTGGGGACAGGGGGCGGATGGCTACACCTTC.

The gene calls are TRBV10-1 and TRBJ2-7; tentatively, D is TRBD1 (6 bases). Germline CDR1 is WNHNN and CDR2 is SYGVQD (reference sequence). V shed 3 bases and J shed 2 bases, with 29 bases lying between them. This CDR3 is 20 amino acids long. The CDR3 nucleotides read TGCGCCAGCAGTGACCGCCACAGGGTACCTTCTTACCACAGGGCCTACGAGCAGTACTTC. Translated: CASSDRHRVPSYHRAYEQYF.

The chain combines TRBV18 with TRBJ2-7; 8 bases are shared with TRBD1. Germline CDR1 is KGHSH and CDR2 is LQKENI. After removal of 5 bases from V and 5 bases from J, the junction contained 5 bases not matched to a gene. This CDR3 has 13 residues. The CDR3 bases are TGTGCCAGCTCAGGGGACAGGCTCGACGAGCAGTACTTC. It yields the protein CASSGDRLDEQYF.

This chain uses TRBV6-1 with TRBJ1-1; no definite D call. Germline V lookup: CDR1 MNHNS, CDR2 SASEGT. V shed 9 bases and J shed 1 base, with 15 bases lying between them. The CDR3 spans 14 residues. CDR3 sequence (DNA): TGTGCCAGTCAGTCCGGCGGAACGAACACTGAAGCTTTCTTT. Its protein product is CASQSGGTNTEAFF.

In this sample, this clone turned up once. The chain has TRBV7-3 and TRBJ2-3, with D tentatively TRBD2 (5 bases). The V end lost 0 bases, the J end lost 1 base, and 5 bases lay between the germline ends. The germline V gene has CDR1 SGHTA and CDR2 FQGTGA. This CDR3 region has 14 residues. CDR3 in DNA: TGTGCCAGCAGCTTAACGAGGGGCACAGATACGCAGTATTTT. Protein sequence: CASSLTRGTDTQYF. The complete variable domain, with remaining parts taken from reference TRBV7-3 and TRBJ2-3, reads GAGVSQTPSNKVTEKGKYVELRCDPISGHTALYWYRQSLGQGPEFLIYFQGTGAADDSGLPNDRFFAVRPEGSVSTLKIQRTERGDSAVYLCASSLTRGTDTQYFGPGTRLTVL.

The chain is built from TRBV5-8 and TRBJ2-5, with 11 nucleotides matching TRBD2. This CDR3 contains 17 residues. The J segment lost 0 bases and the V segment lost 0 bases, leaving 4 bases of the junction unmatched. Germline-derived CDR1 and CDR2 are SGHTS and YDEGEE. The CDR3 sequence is CASSLAGTSGNQETQYF. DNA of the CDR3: TGTGCCAGCAGCTTGGCCGGGACTAGCGGAAACCAAGAGACCCAGTACTTC.

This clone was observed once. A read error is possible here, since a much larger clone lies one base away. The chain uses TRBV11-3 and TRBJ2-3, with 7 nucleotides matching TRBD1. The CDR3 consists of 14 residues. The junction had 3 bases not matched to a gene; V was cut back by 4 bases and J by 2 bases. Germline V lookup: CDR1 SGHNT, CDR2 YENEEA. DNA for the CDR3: TGTGCCAGCAGCTCGGGACAGTCCACAGATACGCAGTATTTT. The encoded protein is CASSSGQSTDTQYF.

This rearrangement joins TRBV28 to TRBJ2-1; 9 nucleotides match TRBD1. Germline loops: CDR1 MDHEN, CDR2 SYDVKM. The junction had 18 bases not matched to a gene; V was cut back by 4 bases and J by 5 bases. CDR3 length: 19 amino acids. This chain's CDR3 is CASSSWGTGTVGRDNEQFF. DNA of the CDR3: TGTGCCAGCAGTTCCTGGGGGACAGGGACCGTGGGAAGGGACAATGAGCAGTTCTTC.

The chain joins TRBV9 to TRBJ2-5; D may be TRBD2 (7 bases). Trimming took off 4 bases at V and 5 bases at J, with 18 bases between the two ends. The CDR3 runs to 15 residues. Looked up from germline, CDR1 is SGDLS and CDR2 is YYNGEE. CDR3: CASSPGASGAETQYF. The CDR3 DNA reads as TGTGCCAGCAGCCCGGGGGCTAGCGGAGCCGAGACCCAGTACTTC.

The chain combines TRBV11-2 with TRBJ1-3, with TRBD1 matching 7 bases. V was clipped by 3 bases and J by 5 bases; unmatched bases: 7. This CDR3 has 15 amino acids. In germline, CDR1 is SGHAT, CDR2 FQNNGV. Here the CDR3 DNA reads TGTGCCAGCAGCTTGGACAGGTTCTTCCGAAACACCATATATTTT. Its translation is CASSLDRFFRNTIYF. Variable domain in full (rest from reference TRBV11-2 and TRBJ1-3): EAGVAQSPRYKIIEKRQSVAFWCNPISGHATLYWYQQILGQGPKLLIQFQNNGVVDDSQLPKDRFSAERLKGVDSTLKIQPAKLEDSAVYLCASSLDRFFRNTIYFGEGSWLTVV.

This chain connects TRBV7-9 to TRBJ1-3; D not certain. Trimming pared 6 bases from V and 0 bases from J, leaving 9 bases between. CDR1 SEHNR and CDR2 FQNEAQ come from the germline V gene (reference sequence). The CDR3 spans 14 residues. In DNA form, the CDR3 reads TGTGCCAGCAGTCGGACTGACTCTGGAAACACCATATATTTT. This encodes CASSRTDSGNTIYF.

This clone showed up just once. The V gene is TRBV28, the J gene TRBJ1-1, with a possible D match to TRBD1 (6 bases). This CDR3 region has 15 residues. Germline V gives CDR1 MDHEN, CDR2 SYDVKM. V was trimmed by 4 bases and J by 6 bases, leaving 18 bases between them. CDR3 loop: CASSSYRGGLAEAFF. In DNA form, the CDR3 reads TGTGCCAGCAGTTCGTATAGGGGGGGTTTGGCTGAAGCTTTCTTT.

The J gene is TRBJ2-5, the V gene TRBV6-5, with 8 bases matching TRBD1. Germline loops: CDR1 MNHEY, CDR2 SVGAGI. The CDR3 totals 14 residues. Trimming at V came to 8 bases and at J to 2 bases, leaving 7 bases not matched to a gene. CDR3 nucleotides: TGTGCCAGCGCCCAAGGGACAGGACAAGAGACCCAGTACTTC. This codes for CASAQGTGQETQYF.

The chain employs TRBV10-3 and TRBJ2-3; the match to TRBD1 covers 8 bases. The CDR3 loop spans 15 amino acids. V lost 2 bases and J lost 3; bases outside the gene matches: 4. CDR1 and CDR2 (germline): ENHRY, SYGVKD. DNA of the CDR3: TGTGCCATCAGTGAGACAGGGGGTGTGACAGATACGCAGTATTTT. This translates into CAISETGGVTDTQYF.

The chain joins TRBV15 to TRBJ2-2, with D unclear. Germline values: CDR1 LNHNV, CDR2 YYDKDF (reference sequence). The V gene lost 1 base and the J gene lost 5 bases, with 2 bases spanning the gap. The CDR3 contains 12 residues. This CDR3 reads CATSRATGELFF. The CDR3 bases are TGTGCCACCAGCAGAGCGACCGGGGAGCTGTTTTTT.